The clone carrying this TCR beta chain was counted between two and nine times. Its antigen is still unknown. The record originates from a study of graft-versus-host responses after intestinal transplantation. Whole-study context: Once they had received anti-thymocyte globulin induction, all recipients took tacrolimus and steroids for approximately 3 years.

Libraries were prepared by immunoSEQ multiplex PCR; TCRdb keeps only in-frame clonotypes and omits some of them. The sample has some 83,000 clones, around 92% seen once; the top ten hold more than 0.095%. Whole-study results and caveats: Investigators detected GvH clones in recipient marrow, with some emerging earlier in ileum or blood.

Germline values: CDR1 SNHLY, CDR2 FYNNEI. V lost 6 bases and J lost 10, with 12 bases in between. The CDR3 is made up of 12 amino acids. This chain joins TRBV2 and TRBJ1-4; D possibly corresponds to TRBD1 (6 bases). Here the sequenced sample was unstimulated CD4+ T cells sorted from spleen or lymph node cells, taken before intestinal transplant. The clonotype originates from a human donor who received an intestinal transplant. In DNA, the CDR3 is TGTGCCAGCAGAGGGCAGGGGAGAAAACTGTTTTTT. It codes for CASRGQGRKLFF.